This entry features one T cell receptor (beta chain) sequence. Its antigen remains unidentified. No clone much larger than this one lies a single base away; base qualities are absent. The record originates from a study of cytomegalovirus exposure and HLA in healthy donors (dated by TCRdb to 2016 to 2017). Study-level background: According to a later analysis, the 120 or so validation repertoires were produced on the same platform as the roughly 600 repertoires of the first cohort. To predict cytomegalovirus infection status, the study combined high-throughput TCR immunosequencing, statistical association of individual TCRs with disease status, and machine learning. The aim of the study was to test whether cataloging public T cell receptors could identify signatures of past pathogen exposure. In addition to the first cohort of hundreds of subjects, a separate validation cohort of 130 or so different subjects was used.

The donors belonged to the validation cohort of over a hundred subjects, which was separate from the approximately 660-subject first cohort. Receptor amplification or capture employed the immunoSEQ multiplex PCR assay. From the authors' description of their analysis: A statistical classification framework was built to diagnose cytomegalovirus status from the catalog of TCR beta chain sequences. TCRdb stores this immuneACCESS table with in-frame sequences only. Part of the clones is absent; in the studies checked, under half of the shortfall reflects unresolved V genes, and no reason is known for the rest. The V and J calls and clone size are taken from that table; D and trimming were inferred from the DNA. The sample table contains about 250,000 clones; only one count was recorded for more than 85% of them. The ten largest clonotypes hold about 12% of the sample. The CDR3 has 10 amino acids, counting the end cysteine and phenylalanine. Only the CDR3 region is kept as DNA, spanning 30 bases read in frame from base 1. Looking up the germline V gene yields CDR1 SQVTM and CDR2 ANQGSEA. The junction shows trimming of 7 bases on V and 8 bases on J, plus 9 bases between the germline ends.

Broad study findings and their caveats: A later analysis lacked HLA typing for the validation cohort, so it scored co-occurrence in that cohort across all 120 or so repertoires. A total of roughly 160 TCR beta chains were listed by the study as associated with cytomegalovirus. The classifier was reported to diagnose cytomegalovirus status with high specificity and sensitivity in both the original and validation cohorts. The authors suggested that the approach could potentially be generalized to other disease states and immunological phenotypes. Subsequent analysis determined that TCRs grouped into clusters in the first cohort also showed a tendency toward co-occurrence across the approximately 120 validation repertoires, and roughly 94% of cluster scores exceeded 0. While some public TCRs were present in many individuals, most TCR sequences turned up only very rarely across donors. In vitro tests confirmed that a few of the cytomegalovirus-associated TCR beta chains recognize cytomegalovirus antigens.

The specimen sequenced was PBMCs. This sequence uses TRBV29-1 and TRBJ1-3; too little of a D gene remains to name it. This sequence originates from a man in his late teens or twenties in good health and CMV-seropositive. The CDR3 protein sequence reads: CSGLLDTIYF. The nucleotide sequence reads as follows: TGCAGCGGCCTACTGGACACCATATATTTT.